Shown below are 9 T cell receptor beta chains from a single sample sequenced in a study of spatial heterogeneity in lung cancer (dated by TCRdb to between 2018 and 2021). The time point label of this sample denotes: blood at routine non-recurrence follow-up after resection. Without any cell sorting, TCR sequencing was performed on whole RNA extracted either from tumor and nontumor lung tissue or from cryopreserved PBMC samples. Library prep was done by 5' RACE. Sequenced using a NextSeq 500. TCRdb reworked the public reads: Q25 trimming with fastp, MiXCR clone assembly, productive beta chains retained. Each CDR3 protein appears once, grouped with its most common genes and DNA. The sample table records 51,000 or so distinct CDR3 sequences; roughly 7.4% of these occur just once. In total, the top ten clones hold about a third of the sample. Sequenced material: PBMCs, taken at follow-up. Receptor source: a female donor with early-stage non-small cell lung cancer.

The gene calls are TRBV6-2 or TRBV6-3 and TRBJ1-3, with D possibly being TRBD1 (5 bases). The germline gives CDR1 MNHEY, CDR2 SVGEGT. Trimming removed 5 bases at V and 0 bases at J, with 11 bases between. The CDR3 has 15 residues. The DNA for the CDR3 is TGTGCCAGCAGTCGACAGTTCTACTCTGGAAACACCATATATTTT. Translation: CASSRQFYSGNTIYF.

This clonotype was picked up many times. The J gene is TRBJ2-1, the V gene TRBV7-2; D tentatively fits TRBD1 or TRBD2 (5 bases each). V was shortened by 4 bases and J by 1 base, with 11 bases between the two germline ends. The germline gives CDR1 SGHTA, CDR2 FQGNSA. The CDR3 has 15 amino acids. CDR3 in DNA: TGTGCCAGCAGCTCCCAGAGGGGTTCCTACAATGAGCAGTTCTTC. Residues: CASSSQRGSYNEQFF.

The chain is built from TRBV6-5 and TRBJ1-2; 8 nucleotides agree with TRBD1. With 6 bases clipped from V and 10 bases from J, the junction kept 10 bases outside the gene matches. The CDR3 is 13 residues long. Germline-derived CDR1 and CDR2 are MNHEY and SVGAGI. As DNA, the CDR3 is TGTGCCAGCAGCTCTGACAGGGGAGGTGTCTACACCTTC. Protein product: CASSSDRGGVYTF.

This clonotype turned up a few times. V usage is TRBV14 and J usage is TRBJ1-1; D might be TRBD1 (6 bases). CDR1 is SGHDN and CDR2 is FVKESK in the germline V gene. This CDR3 comprises 14 residues. V shed 4 bases and J shed 0 bases, with 9 bases lying between them. The CDR3 region is CASSPGVLNTEAFF. CDR3 sequence (DNA): TGTGCCAGCAGCCCAGGGGTGTTGAACACTGAAGCTTTCTTT.

This clonotype was seen a single time. A much larger clone differs by one base, so this may be a read error. The CDR3 sequence: CSVTYPTGANTEAFF. The CDR3 nucleotides are TGCAGTGTTACATACCCGACAGGCGCGAACACTGAAGCTTTCTTT. The chain employs TRBV20-1 and TRBJ1-1; a possible D gene is TRBD1 (6 bases). The CDR3 contains 15 residues. Germline V lookup: CDR1 DFQATT, CDR2 SNEGSKA (reference sequence). V was clipped by 7 bases and J by 1 base, with 19 bases between them.

V and J are TRBV7-3 and TRBJ2-2, with a weak D call TRBD1 (5 bases). The germline V gene encodes CDR1 SGHTA and CDR2 FQGTGA. This CDR3 has 14 amino acids. The ends were cut back, 5 bases at V and 6 bases at J, with 13 bases in the middle. The CDR3 here is CASSPQLGAGELFF. DNA for the CDR3: TGTGCCAGCAGCCCCCAGTTAGGGGCCGGGGAGCTGTTTTTT.

This chain uses TRBV9 with TRBJ2-1; D call uncertain. This CDR3 has 14 residues. Germline V gene sequence: CDR1 SGDLS, CDR2 YYNGEE. Deletions cut 0 bases from V and 5 bases from J, with 9 bases between. The CDR3 bases are TGTGCCAGCAGCGTAGAACCGAACAACAATGAGCAGTTCTTC. Translated, it gives CASSVEPNNNEQFF. The entire variable domain, with the rest obtained from reference TRBV9 and TRBJ2-1, is as follows: DSGVTQTPKHLITATGQRVTLRCSPRSGDLSVYWYQQSLDQGLQFLIQYYNGEERAKGNILERFSAQQFPDLHSELNLSSLELGDSALYFCASSVEPNNNEQFFGPGTRLTVL.

A word on this clonotype: Mismatch with germline at one junction end may stem from a read error. The V call is TRBV2, the J call TRBJ1-5, with D uncertain. There are 14 residues in the CDR3. From germline, CDR1 is SNHLY and CDR2 FYNNEI. The CDR3 sequence: CASGDAVSNQPQHF. The CDR3 coding sequence is TGTGCCAGCGGTGATGCGGTTAGCAATCAGCCCCAGCATTTT.

The V gene is TRBV9, the J gene TRBJ2-3; the match to TRBD2 covers 8 bases. CDR1 and CDR2 from the germline V gene are SGDLS and YYNGEE. The CDR3 loop spans 15 amino acids. After removal of 4 bases from V and 2 bases from J, the junction contained 6 bases not matched to a gene. The CDR3 sequence is CASSFAGGTTDTQYF. CDR3 nucleotide sequence: TGTGCCAGCAGCTTCGCGGGGGGAACCACAGATACGCAGTATTTT.